This T cell receptor (beta chain) was observed in a study of T cell repertoires in cytomegalovirus infection. Study summary: In public TCR beta signatures, there were indications of both CMV infection and matching HLA type. Study findings and constraints: Carriers of CMV plus the relevant HLA were identified by cumulative public TCR beta family frequency. The study found HLA-C-restricted CMV-specific TCR beta clonotypes dominating the ex vivo response.

This CDR3 has 16 residues. In germline, CDR1 is SGHTA, CDR2 FQGTGA. Trimming took 1 base from V and 8 from J, leaving 15 bases between them. A word on this clonotype: Antigen specificity is unknown.

Using its own MiXCR run on the reads, TCRdb lists one record per CDR3 protein. Among about 180,000 distinct CDR3 sequences, about 18% were seen once, and the ten largest hold about 23%. The V gene is TRBV7-3, the J gene TRBJ1-6; D possibly corresponds to TRBD1 (5 bases). Input material: CD8+ T cells from PBMCs. The receptor was isolated from a human donor in good health (CMV status not recorded). Some clones in this sample may be carry-over from other donors' samples. CDR3 sequence reads: CASSLKGAGKHSPLHF. The CDR3 DNA follows: TGTGCCAGCAGCTTAAAAGGGGCAGGGAAACATTCACCCCTCCACTTT.